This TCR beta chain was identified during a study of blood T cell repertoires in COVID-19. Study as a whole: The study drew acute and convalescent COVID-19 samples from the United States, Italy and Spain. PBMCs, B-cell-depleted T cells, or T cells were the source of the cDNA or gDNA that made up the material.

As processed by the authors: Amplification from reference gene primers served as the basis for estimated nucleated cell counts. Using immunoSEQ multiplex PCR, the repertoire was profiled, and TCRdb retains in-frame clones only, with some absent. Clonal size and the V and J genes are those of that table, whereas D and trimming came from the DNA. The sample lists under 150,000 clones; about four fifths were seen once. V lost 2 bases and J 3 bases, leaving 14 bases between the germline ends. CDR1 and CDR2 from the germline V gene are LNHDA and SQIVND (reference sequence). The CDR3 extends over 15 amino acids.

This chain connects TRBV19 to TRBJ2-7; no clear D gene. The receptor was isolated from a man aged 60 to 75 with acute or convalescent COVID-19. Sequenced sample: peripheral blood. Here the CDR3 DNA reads TGTGCCAGTAGTATATCATGGGCTTCGTTCTACGAGCAGTACTTC. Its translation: CASSISWASFYEQYF.